This is a list of T cell receptor beta chains from one sample in a study of a mutant IDH1 vaccine in newly diagnosed glioma. For these receptors, no antigen is known. Profiled with immunoSEQ multiplex PCR; TCRdb holds only in-frame clones, not every one. This table holds approximately 47,000 clones, approximately 90% found once. The sequences come from PBMCs, collected from a glioma patient whose treatment included an IDH1 peptide vaccine. The receptors were sampled from a woman aged 40 to 50 with glioma. The CDR3 runs from the conserved cysteine through the conserved F or W. Each record gives: V gene, J gene, CDR3 protein.

>TRBV11-2|TRBJ2-2
CASSLLGLASVIGELFF
>TRBV4-1|TRBJ2-7
CASRRDRGSYEQYF
>TRBV28|TRBJ2-7
CASSTSGIFYEQYF
>TRBV18|TRBJ1-1
CASSPTGGGTEAFF
>TRBV6-1|TRBJ1-3
CASTTGPGNTIYF
>TRBV6-6|TRBJ1-5
CASSATGQRSNQPQHF
>TRBV10-3|TRBJ2-7
CAISVVTGSYEQYF
>TRBV7-9|TRBJ2-5
CASSVNRDQETQYF
>TRBV9|TRBJ2-6
CASSAGLAGGLSSGANVLTF
>TRBV5-1|TRBJ2-1
CASSLDPSDNEQFF
>TRBV5-8|TRBJ1-5
CASSLHRSLSNQPQHF
>TRBV4-3|TRBJ1-6
CASSQTDRGYSPLHF
>TRBV4-1|TRBJ1-2
CASSRLAGLSYGYTF
>TRBV5-1|TRBJ1-4
CASRLGQRTTNEKLFF
>TRBV5-6|TRBJ2-5
CASSLGLAGVRQETQYF
>TRBV7-9|TRBJ1-5
CASSLNSGASEPQHF
>TRBV6-5|TRBJ2-7
CASSYDGGYEQYF
>TRBV5-4|TRBJ2-1
CASSLNPGDYYNEQFF
>TRBV5-6|TRBJ2-5
CASSLDRGQQETQYF
>TRBV5-1|TRBJ2-5
CASSYDGSGETQYF
>TRBV7-9|TRBJ2-7
CASSFDRDIYEQYF
>TRBV7-2|TRBJ2-3
CASSFEGLHTDTQYF
>TRBV5-1|TRBJ1-4
CASSKGSGANEKLFF
>TRBV4-3|TRBJ1-2
CASSQDQTGAVYGYTF
>TRBV7-9|TRBJ2-7
CASSLASTSGRAYEQYF
>TRBV6-1|TRBJ1-2
CASSSRTAGGYTF
>TRBV19|TRBJ1-5
CASRGIAGQVLDSNQPQHF
>TRBV29-1|TRBJ2-3
CSAGQGPVDTQYF
>TRBV5-5|TRBJ1-4
CASSSWDGEKLFF
>TRBV4-1|TRBJ1-2
CASSQDLGGRGVEGYTF
>TRBV29-1|TRBJ1-2
CSVERIQGWSVYGYTF
>TRBV14|TRBJ2-2
CASSQGQGAIGELFF
>TRBV30|TRBJ1-3
CAWVWVDTIYF
>TRBV7-9|TRBJ2-5
CASSLGIIDQETQYF
>TRBV6-1|TRBJ1-1
CASTRNRGTEAFF
>TRBV7-9|TRBJ2-3
CASNLGSGADTQYF
>TRBV6-5|TRBJ2-7
CASSYARGGYEQYF
>TRBV29-1|TRBJ2-7
CSVGVNEQYF
>TRBV7-9|TRBJ2-1
CASSSPGQGHNEQFF
>TRBV27|TRBJ1-2
CASSSRTPMGHYGYTF
>TRBV7-6|TRBJ2-7
CASSLRGGSFSYEQYF
>TRBV9|TRBJ1-2
CASSVSRQSRYGYTF
>TRBV9|TRBJ2-1
CASSVSPLLAGGPNEQFF
>TRBV5-5|TRBJ2-7
CASSPGLIYEQYF
>TRBV4-3|TRBJ2-3
CASSQVVTDTQYF
>TRBV19|TRBJ2-7
CASSIRGTYEQYF
>TRBV10-3|TRBJ1-5
CAISGGGYDGQPQHF
>TRBV13|TRBJ2-3
CASSSGDRGGLAGGPVEYTDTQYF
>TRBV4-1|TRBJ2-7
CASSPTFRGQDSYEQYF
>TRBV7-7|TRBJ2-5
CASSLGDSVFSGQYF
>TRBV6-6|TRBJ1-2
CANKPPGLDGYTF